These T cell receptor beta chains were read from a single sample in a study of identifying expanded T cells in peripheral blood. Assay used: immunoSEQ multiplex PCR; TCRdb lists only in-frame clones, some missing. Here the sample spans 75,000 to 90,000 clones, around four fifths being singletons. The specimen was blood. These receptors all come from a person aged 18-70 years in good health. Each CDR3 is given with its conserved first and last residue. D genes are given only for firm matches. Clone size appears in some rows only: once, few, many, or a class for an expanded clone.

d_gene	j_gene	v_gene	abundance	CDR3aa	CDR3nt
TRBD1	TRBJ2-2	TRBV10-3	-	CAISEPGQGGTGELFF	TGTGCCATCAGTGAACCGGGACAGGGGGGCACCGGGGAGCTGTTTTTT
-	TRBJ1-2	TRBV29-1	few	CSVEESSARWGGYTF	TGCAGCGTTGAGGAATCCAGCGCACGCTGGGGAGGCTACACCTTC
TRBD1	TRBJ2-1	TRBV11-3	-	CASSLRTGGIHNEQFF	TGTGCCAGCAGCCTCCGGACAGGGGGTATCCACAATGAGCAGTTCTTC
-	TRBJ2-7	TRBV9	-	CASSVAPGGYEQYF	TGTGCCAGCAGCGTAGCTCCAGGCGGCTACGAGCAGTACTTC
-	TRBJ1-6	TRBV23-1	-	CASSQFRGDASPSSYNSPLHF	TGCGCCAGCAGTCAATTTAGGGGGGACGCCTCCCCAAGCTCCTATAATTCACCCCTCCACTTT
-	TRBJ2-7	TRBV28	once	CATRVLRHEQYF	TGTGCCACCCGGGTACTGAGGCACGAGCAGTACTTC
TRBD1	TRBJ1-4	TRBV6-6	-	CASRTGQGDDEKLFF	TGTGCCAGCAGGACAGGACAGGGGGACGATGAAAAACTGTTTTTT
TRBD2	TRBJ2-1	TRBV5-1	-	CASSSSGSRGQVSSGGNEQFF	TGCGCCAGCAGCTCGAGTGGTTCGAGGGGCCAGGTTTCTAGCGGCGGCAATGAGCAGTTCTTC
-	TRBJ1-2	TRBV7-2	-	CASSLGGDYGYTF	TGTGCCAGCAGCTTAGGGGGTGACTATGGCTACACCTTC
-	TRBJ1-1	TRBV5-6	once	CASSSGTGPRAFF	TGTGCCAGCAGTTCTGGAACAGGGCCCAGGGCTTTCTTT
-	TRBJ2-3	TRBV7-2	-	CASSPAGGRTDTQYF	TGTGCCAGCAGCCCCGCCGGGGGCCGCACAGATACGCAGTATTTT
-	TRBJ2-1	TRBV11-2	-	CGPTARSPGPNGGNEQFF	TGTGGGCCCACTGCCAGAAGCCCCGGTCCCAATGGGGGCAATGAGCAGTTCTTC
TRBD1	TRBJ2-3	TRBV6-6	-	CASSRPGTGGDTQYF	TGTGCCAGCAGCAGACCCGGGACAGGTGGGGATACGCAGTATTTT
-	TRBJ2-3	TRBV19	-	CASDRGAGRSTDTQYF	TGTGCCAGTGATCGGGGGGCAGGGAGATCGACAGATACGCAGTATTTT
-	TRBJ2-3	TRBV30	-	CAWSDYTDTQYF	TGTGCCTGGAGTGACTACACAGATACGCAGTATTTT
TRBD1	TRBJ2-4	TRBV5-8	-	CASSLASGTGGPKNIQYF	TGTGCCAGCAGCTTGGCTTCCGGGACAGGGGGACCCAAAAACATTCAGTACTTC
-	TRBJ2-7	TRBV19	-	CASSLGTRQLQYF	TGTGCCAGTAGTCTCGGGACCCGCCAACTGCAGTACTTC
TRBD1	TRBJ1-5	TRBV7-2	-	CASSPLSGGLNQPQHF	TGTGCCAGCAGCCCTCTATCAGGGGGCCTTAATCAGCCCCAGCATTTT
-	TRBJ2-1	TRBV7-9	-	CASSLGDLSRSSYNEQFF	TGTGCCAGCAGCTTAGGAGATTTAAGCCGGTCCTCCTACAATGAGCAGTTCTTC
TRBD2	TRBJ2-5	TRBV19	-	CASSVSGTSGRSSLETQYF	TGTGCCAGTAGTGTATCCGGGACTAGCGGGAGATCTTCTCTGGAGACCCAGTACTTC
TRBD1	TRBJ2-2	TRBV19	-	CASDRGPGTGELFF	TGTGCCAGCGACAGGGGGCCGGGCACCGGGGAGCTGTTTTTT
-	TRBJ1-2	TRBV25-1	-	CASSELTEYGYTF	TGTGCCAGCAGTGAATTGACCGAGTATGGCTACACCTTC
TRBD2	TRBJ2-1	TRBV9	once	CASSVVGLAGGTEQFF	TGTGCCAGCAGCGTAGTTGGTCTAGCGGGAGGTACTGAGCAGTTCTTC
-	TRBJ1-1	TRBV18	-	CASSPRQANTEAFF	TGTGCCAGCTCACCTCGACAGGCGAACACTGAAGCTTTCTTT
-	TRBJ2-1	TRBV23-1	-	CASSQFPGGSYNEQFF	TGCGCCAGCAGTCAATTCCCGGGCGGCTCCTACAATGAGCAGTTCTTC
-	TRBJ1-5	TRBV28	-	CASSPTGYSNQPQHF	TGTGCCAGCAGCCCTACAGGGTATAGCAATCAGCCCCAGCATTTT
TRBD1	TRBJ2-7	TRBV4-2	-	CASSQEEGTGGYEQYF	TGTGCCAGCAGCCAAGAAGAGGGGACAGGGGGCTACGAGCAGTACTTC
TRBD1	TRBJ1-2	TRBV29-1	-	CSVGGQGTGGYTF	TGCAGCGTGGGGGGACAGGGGACCGGAGGCTACACCTTC
-	TRBJ2-1	TRBV21-1	-	CASSKAVMALSYNEQFF	TGTGCCAGCAGCAAAGCGGTGATGGCCCTCTCCTACAATGAGCAGTTCTTC
-	TRBJ1-5	TRBV4-2	-	CASSQESSTASNQPQHF	TGTGCCAGCAGCCAAGAATCTTCGACAGCCAGCAATCAGCCCCAGCATTTT
-	TRBJ2-5	TRBV15	few	CATSRGWGETQYF	TGTGCCACCAGCAGGGGTTGGGGGGAGACCCAGTACTTC
TRBD1	TRBJ1-1	TRBV15	-	CATSREFRTGGTEAFF	TGTGCCACCAGCAGAGAATTCCGGACAGGGGGCACTGAAGCTTTCTTT
-	TRBJ2-7	TRBV30	-	CAWRMGRNYEQYF	TGTGCCTGGAGAATGGGACGGAACTACGAGCAGTACTTC
-	TRBJ1-2	TRBV7-2	-	CASSLGLDLGGYTF	TGTGCCAGCAGCTTAGGATTAGACCTGGGGGGCTACACCTTC
-	TRBJ2-4	TRBV21-1	-	CASSDGQNLAKNIQYF	TGTGCCAGCAGCGACGGGCAGAATCTAGCCAAAAACATTCAGTACTTC